This TCR beta chain was retrieved from a study of blood T cell repertoires in COVID-19. Sequencing was performed with immunoSEQ multiplex PCR; in TCRdb, only in-frame clones are kept and a portion is missing. The repertoire includes 350,000 to 400,000 clones, 65% to 90% of them detected once, and 7% to 7.5% sits in the top ten. The germline gives CDR1 SGHAT, CDR2 FQNNGV. The CDR3 loop spans 14 amino acids. Unmatched junction bases numbered 7, after V lost 8 bases and J lost 6 bases. The specimen sequenced was peripheral blood. This sequence joins TRBV11-2 and TRBJ2-1; 10 nucleotides match TRBD1. This TCR was sampled from a woman aged 60-75 years with COVID-19, enrolled during active disease. In DNA, the CDR3 is TGTGCCAGCCTAGGACAGGGGGTTTTCAATGAGCAGTTCTTC. As protein: CASLGQGVFNEQFF.